The 6 T cell receptor beta chains listed next were all sequenced from one sample in a study of siplizumab effects on memory and regulatory T cells. TCRdb's table, derived via immunoSEQ multiplex PCR, lists solely in-frame clones and lacks some. This table has about 120,000 clones, approximately 94% appearing once. The sequenced sample consisted of non-Treg CD4+ T cells sorted from blood. These receptors came from a human donor in good health.

This chain connects TRBV29-1 to TRBJ1-2; tentatively, D is TRBD1 (5 bases). Germline CDR1 reads SQVTM; CDR2 reads ANQGSEA. This CDR3 is built from 12 residues. Between the trimmed V and J ends, which lost 5 bases and 1 base, there was a span of 8 bases. The CDR3 loop reads CSVQGFNYGYTF. CDR3 sequence (DNA): TGCAGCGTTCAGGGCTTTAACTATGGCTACACCTTC.

This clone was picked up one time. The V and J genes are TRBV4-1 and TRBJ2-3; D ambiguous. CDR1 is MGHRA, CDR2 YSYEKL, per germline. With 5 bases removed from V and 0 bases from J, the gap between germline ends came to 15 bases. The CDR3 has 16 amino acids. CDR3 sequence: CASSGVGFLSTDTQYF. For the CDR3, the DNA is TGCGCCAGCAGCGGAGTCGGGTTCCTTAGCACAGATACGCAGTATTTT.

V is TRBV5-1 and J is TRBJ2-3, with TRBD2 identical over 7 bases. This CDR3 region has 15 residues. V lost 1 base, J lost 0 bases, and 2 bases stayed unmatched. Germline V gives CDR1 SGHRS, CDR2 YFSETQ. In DNA form, the CDR3 reads TGCGCCAGCAGCTTGTGGGAGGGGAGCACAGATACGCAGTATTTT. Its protein is CASSLWEGSTDTQYF. Full variable domain (missing parts from reference TRBV5-1 and TRBJ2-3): KAGVTQTPRYLIKTRGQQVTLSCSPISGHRSVSWYQQTPGQGLQFLFEYFSETQRNKGNFPGRFSGRQFSNSRSEMNVSTLELGDSALYLCASSLWEGSTDTQYFGPGTRLTVL.

The J gene is TRBJ1-5, the V gene TRBV7-9, with D possibly TRBD1 on 5 matching bases. The CDR3 is 16 amino acids. CDR1 is SEHNR, CDR2 FQNEAQ, per germline (reference sequence). V gave up 1 base and J gave up 10 bases, with 20 bases separating them. The CDR3 loop is CASSLVSGALPSPQHF. For the CDR3, the DNA is TGTGCCAGCAGCTTAGTCTCCGGGGCTCTACCGTCCCCCCAGCATTTT.

This chain links TRBV7-2 with TRBJ2-5; perhaps TRBD2 as D (5 bases). CDR1 and CDR2 (germline): SGHTA, FQGNSA. The V gene lost 3 bases and the J gene lost 5 bases, with 13 bases spanning the gap. This CDR3 is 14 amino acids long. For the CDR3, the DNA is TGTGCCAGCAGCTTTGTGGGAGCAGTGGAGACCCAGTACTTC. Translation gives CASSFVGAVETQYF.

This sequence joins TRBV29-1 and TRBJ1-4, with 7 bases lining up with TRBD1. The CDR3 covers 14 residues. Germline V gives CDR1 SQVTM, CDR2 ANQGSEA. V was pared by 6 bases and J by 4 bases, with 8 bases of the junction left unmatched. The CDR3 sequence is CSVGPRDSNEKLFF. The CDR3 DNA sequence: TGCAGCGTAGGACCCCGGGACAGTAATGAAAAACTGTTTTTT.